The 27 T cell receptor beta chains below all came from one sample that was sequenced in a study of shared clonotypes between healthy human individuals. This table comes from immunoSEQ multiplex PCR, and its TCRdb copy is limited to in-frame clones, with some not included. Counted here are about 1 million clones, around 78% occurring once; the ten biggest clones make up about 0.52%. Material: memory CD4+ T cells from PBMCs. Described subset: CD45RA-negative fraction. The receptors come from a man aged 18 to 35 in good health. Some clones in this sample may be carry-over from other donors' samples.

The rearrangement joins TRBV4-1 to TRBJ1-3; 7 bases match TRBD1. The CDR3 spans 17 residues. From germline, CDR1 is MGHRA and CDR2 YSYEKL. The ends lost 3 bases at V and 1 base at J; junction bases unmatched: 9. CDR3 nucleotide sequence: TGCGCCAGCAGCCACATTTTGGGACAGCGTTCTGGAAACACCATATATTTT. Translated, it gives CASSHILGQRSGNTIYF.

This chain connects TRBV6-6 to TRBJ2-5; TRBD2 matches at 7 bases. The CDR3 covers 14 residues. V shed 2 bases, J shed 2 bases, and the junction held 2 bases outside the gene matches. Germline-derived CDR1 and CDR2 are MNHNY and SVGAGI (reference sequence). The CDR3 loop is CASSYGGEQETQYF. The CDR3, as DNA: TGTGCCAGCAGTTACGGGGGGGAACAAGAGACCCAGTACTTC.

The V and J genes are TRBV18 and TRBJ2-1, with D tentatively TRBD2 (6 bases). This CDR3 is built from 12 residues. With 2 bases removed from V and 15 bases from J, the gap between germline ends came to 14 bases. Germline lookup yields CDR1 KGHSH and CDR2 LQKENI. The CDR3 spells CASSPAGNTPFF. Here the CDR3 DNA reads TGTGCCAGCTCACCAGCGGGAAATACTCCGTTCTTC.

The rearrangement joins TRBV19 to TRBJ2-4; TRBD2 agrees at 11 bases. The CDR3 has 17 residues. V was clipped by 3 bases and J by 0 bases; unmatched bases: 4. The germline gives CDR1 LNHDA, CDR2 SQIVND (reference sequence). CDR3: CASSIEGLAAAKNIQYF. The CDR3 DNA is TGTGCCAGTAGTATCGAGGGACTAGCGGCAGCCAAAAACATTCAGTACTTC.

The CDR3 is CASSLVGVPYEQYF. The CDR3 nucleotides read TGTGCCAGCAGCTTAGTGGGGGTCCCCTACGAGCAGTACTTC. The chain recombines TRBV7-2 with TRBJ2-7; D is possibly TRBD1 or TRBD2 (5 bases each). The CDR3 covers 14 residues. The germline V gene has CDR1 SGHTA and CDR2 FQGNSA. The germline V and J ends were trimmed by 1 base and 2 bases, with 9 bases remaining between them.

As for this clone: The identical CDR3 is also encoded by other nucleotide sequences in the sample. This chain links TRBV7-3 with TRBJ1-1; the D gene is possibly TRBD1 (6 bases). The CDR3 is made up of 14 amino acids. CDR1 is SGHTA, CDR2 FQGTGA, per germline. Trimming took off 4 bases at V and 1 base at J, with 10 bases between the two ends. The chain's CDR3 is CASSSQGSNTEAFF. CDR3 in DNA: TGTGCCAGCAGCTCACAGGGTTCGAACACTGAAGCTTTCTTT.

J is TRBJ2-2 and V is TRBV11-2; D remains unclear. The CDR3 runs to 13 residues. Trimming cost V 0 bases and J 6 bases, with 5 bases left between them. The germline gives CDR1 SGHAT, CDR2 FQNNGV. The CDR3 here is CASSLDFSGELFF. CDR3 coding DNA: TGTGCCAGCAGCTTAGACTTCTCCGGGGAGCTGTTTTTT. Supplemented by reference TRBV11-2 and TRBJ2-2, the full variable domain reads EAGVAQSPRYKIIEKRQSVAFWCNPISGHATLYWYQQILGQGPKLLIQFQNNGVVDDSQLPKDRFSAERLKGVDSTLKIQPAKLEDSAVYLCASSLDFSGELFFGEGSRLTVL.

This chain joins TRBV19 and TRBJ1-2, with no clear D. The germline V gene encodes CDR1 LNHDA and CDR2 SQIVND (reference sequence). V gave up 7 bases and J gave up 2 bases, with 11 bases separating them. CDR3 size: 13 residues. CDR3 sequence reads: CASNPELNYGYTF. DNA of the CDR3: TGTGCCAGTAACCCGGAGTTGAACTATGGCTACACCTTC.

CDR3 protein: CASSPHISTDYNEQFF. The CDR3 DNA sequence: TGTGCCAGCAGCCCACACATTTCTACCGACTACAATGAGCAGTTCTTC. The genes are TRBV9 and TRBJ2-1; D remains unclear. Germline CDR1 is SGDLS and CDR2 is YYNGEE. Trimming removed 4 bases from V and 3 bases from J, with 17 bases in between. This CDR3 spans 16 amino acids.

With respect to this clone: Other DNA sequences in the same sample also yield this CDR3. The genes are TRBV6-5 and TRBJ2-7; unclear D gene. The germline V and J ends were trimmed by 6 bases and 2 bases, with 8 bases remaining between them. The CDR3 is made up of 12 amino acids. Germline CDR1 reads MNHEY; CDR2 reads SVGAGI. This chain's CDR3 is CASRGRAYEQYF. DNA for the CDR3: TGTGCCAGCAGGGGTAGGGCCTACGAGCAGTACTTC.

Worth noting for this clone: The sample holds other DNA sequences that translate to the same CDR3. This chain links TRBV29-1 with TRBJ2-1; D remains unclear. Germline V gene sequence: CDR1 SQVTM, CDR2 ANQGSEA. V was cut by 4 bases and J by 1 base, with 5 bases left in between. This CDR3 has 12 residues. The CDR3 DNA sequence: TGCAGCGTTGGACGGTCCTACAATGAGCAGTTCTTC. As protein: CSVGRSYNEQFF.

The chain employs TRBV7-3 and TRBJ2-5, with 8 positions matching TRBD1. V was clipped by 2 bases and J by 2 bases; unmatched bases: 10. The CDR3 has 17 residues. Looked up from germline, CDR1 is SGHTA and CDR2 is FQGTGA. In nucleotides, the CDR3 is TGTGCCAGCAGCTTAGGCCAACGGACAGGGCCTCAAGAGACCCAGTACTTC. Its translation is CASSLGQRTGPQETQYF.

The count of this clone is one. CDR3 loop: CASTLQGVHYGYTF. The CDR3 bases are TGTGCCAGCACCTTACAGGGGGTCCATTATGGCTACACCTTC. The chain recombines TRBV9 with TRBJ1-2; 8 bases match TRBD1. Germline lookup yields CDR1 SGDLS and CDR2 YYNGEE. The CDR3 has 14 residues. Trimming took 6 bases from V and 5 from J; bases not matched to a gene: 9.

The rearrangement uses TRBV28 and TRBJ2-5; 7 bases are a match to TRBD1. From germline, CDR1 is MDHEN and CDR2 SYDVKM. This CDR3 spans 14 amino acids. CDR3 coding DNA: TGTGCATCCACGCCGGGGACAGCCAAAGAGACCCAGTACTTC. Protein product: CASTPGTAKETQYF.

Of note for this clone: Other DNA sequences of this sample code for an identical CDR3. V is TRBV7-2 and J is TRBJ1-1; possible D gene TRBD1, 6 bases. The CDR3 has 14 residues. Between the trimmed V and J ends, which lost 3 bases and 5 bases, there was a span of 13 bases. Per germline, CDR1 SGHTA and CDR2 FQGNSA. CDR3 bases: TGTGCCAGCAGCTTCCAGGGGCAGGGGACTGAAGCTTTCTTT. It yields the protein CASSFQGQGTEAFF.

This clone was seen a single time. The CDR3 protein is CASSLLDSQETQYF. CDR3 DNA sequence: TGTGCCAGCAGCTTGTTGGACAGTCAAGAGACCCAGTACTTC. The gene calls are TRBV5-6 and TRBJ2-5; D is perhaps TRBD1 (6 bases). From germline, CDR1 is SGHDT and CDR2 YYEEEE. Deletions cut 1 base from V and 2 bases from J, with 9 bases between. This CDR3 spans 14 amino acids.

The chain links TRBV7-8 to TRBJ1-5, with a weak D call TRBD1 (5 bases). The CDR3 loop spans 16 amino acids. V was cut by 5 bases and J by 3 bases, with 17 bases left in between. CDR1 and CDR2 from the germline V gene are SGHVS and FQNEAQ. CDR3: CASSLRRGTLNQPQHF. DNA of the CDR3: TGTGCCAGCAGCCTCCGGCGGGGCACCCTCAATCAGCCCCAGCATTTT.

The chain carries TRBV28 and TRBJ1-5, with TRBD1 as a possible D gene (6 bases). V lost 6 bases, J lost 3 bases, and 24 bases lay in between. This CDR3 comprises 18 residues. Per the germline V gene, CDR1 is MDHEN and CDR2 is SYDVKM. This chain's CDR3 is CASRENPRGVGYNQPQHF. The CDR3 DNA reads TGTGCCAGCAGAGAAAACCCCAGGGGCGTAGGTTACAATCAGCCCCAGCATTTT.

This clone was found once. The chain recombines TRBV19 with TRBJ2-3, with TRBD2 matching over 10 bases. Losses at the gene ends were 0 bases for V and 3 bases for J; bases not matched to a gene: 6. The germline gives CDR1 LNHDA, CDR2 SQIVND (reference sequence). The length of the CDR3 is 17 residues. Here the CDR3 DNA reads TGTGCCAGTAGTATAGACTGGACTAGCGGAACTACAGATACGCAGTATTTT. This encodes CASSIDWTSGTTDTQYF.

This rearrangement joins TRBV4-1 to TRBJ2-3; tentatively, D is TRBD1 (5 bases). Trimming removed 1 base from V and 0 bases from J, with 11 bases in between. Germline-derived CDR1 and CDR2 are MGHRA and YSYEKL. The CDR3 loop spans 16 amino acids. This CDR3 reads CASSQGGAGSTDTQYF. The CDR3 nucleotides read TGCGCCAGCAGCCAAGGTGGGGCAGGGAGCACAGATACGCAGTATTTT.

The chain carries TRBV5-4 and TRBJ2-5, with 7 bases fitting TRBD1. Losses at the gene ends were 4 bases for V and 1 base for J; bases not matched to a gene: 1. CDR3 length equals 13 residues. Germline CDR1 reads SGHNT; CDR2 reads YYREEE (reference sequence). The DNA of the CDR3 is TGTGCCAGCAGCCGGGACAGCCAAGAGACCCAGTACTTC. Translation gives CASSRDSQETQYF.

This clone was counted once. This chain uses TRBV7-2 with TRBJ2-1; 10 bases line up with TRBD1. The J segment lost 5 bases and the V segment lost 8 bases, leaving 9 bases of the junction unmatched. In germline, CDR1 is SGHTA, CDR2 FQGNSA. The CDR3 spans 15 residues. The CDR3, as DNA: TGTGCCAGCGGACGACAGGGGGCACGGAACAATGAGCAGTTCTTC. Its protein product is CASGRQGARNNEQFF.

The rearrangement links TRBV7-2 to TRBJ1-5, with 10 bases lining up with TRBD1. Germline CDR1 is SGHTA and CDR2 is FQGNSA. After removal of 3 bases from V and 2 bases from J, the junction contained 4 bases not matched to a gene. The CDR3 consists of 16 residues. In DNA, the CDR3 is TGTGCCAGCAGCTTGACAGGGGGCTTTGGCAATCAGCCCCAGCATTTT. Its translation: CASSLTGGFGNQPQHF.

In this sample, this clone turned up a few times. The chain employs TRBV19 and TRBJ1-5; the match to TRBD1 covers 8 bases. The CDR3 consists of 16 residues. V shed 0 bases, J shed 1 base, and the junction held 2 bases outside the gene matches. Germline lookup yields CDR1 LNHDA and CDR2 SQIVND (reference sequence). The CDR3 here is CASSIDRGRSNQPQHF. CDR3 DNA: TGTGCCAGTAGTATAGACAGGGGGCGCAGCAATCAGCCCCAGCATTTT.

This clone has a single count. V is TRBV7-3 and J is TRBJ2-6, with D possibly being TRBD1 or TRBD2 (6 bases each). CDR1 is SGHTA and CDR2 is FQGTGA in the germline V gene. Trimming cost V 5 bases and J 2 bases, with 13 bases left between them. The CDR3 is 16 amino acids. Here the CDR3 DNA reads TGTGCCAGCAGCCGGGGGCCGGGTGCTGGGGCCAACGTCCTGACTTTC. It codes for CASSRGPGAGANVLTF.

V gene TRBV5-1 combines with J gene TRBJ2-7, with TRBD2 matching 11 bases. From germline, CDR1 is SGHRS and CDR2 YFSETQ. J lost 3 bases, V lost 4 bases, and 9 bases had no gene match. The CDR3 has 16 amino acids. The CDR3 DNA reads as TGCGCCAGCAGCCCCTGGAGACTAGCGGGGAACTACGAGCAGTACTTC. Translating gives CASSPWRLAGNYEQYF.

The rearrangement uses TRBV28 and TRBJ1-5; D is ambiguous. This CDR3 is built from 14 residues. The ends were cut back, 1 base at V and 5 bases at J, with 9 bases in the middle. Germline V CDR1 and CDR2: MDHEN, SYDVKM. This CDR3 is CASSLYRTDQPQHF. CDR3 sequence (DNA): TGTGCCAGCAGTTTATACCGCACAGATCAGCCCCAGCATTTT. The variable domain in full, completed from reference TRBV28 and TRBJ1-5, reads DVKVTQSSRYLVKRTGEKVFLECVQDMDHENMFWYRQDPGLGLRLIYFSYDVKMKEKGDIPEGYSVSREKKERFSLILESASTNQTSMYLCASSLYRTDQPQHFGDGTRLSIL.